Listed here are 20 T cell receptor beta chains from one sample, sequenced in a study of T-cell reconstitution after alpha-beta-depleted transplantation in children. The authors prepared the TCRbeta library with unique molecular identifiers. TCRdb reprocessed the PCR reads with MiXCR, giving one entry per CDR3 protein. The repertoire includes roughly 120,000 distinct CDR3 sequences, about 23% of them detected once, and approximately 10% sits in the top ten. The starting material was PBMCs, mostly from graft donor cells, obtained 180 days after TCRalphabeta/CD19-depleted stem cell transplant. The receptor set was obtained from a male patient aged 2 to 9 who had a stem cell transplant for chronic granulomatous disease, so the T cells may come from the graft donor.

The chain links TRBV20-1 to TRBJ2-2, with D uncertain. CDR1 is DFQATT, CDR2 SNEGSKA, per germline (reference sequence). V dropped 2 bases and J dropped 4 bases, with 8 bases sitting between them. The CDR3 sequence is 13 residues long. In DNA, the CDR3 is TGCAGTGCTAGATCGGAGAGCACCGGGGAGCTGTTTTTT. Protein: CSARSESTGELFF.

In its sample, this clonotype was seen many times. The genes are TRBV18 and TRBJ2-5; D remains unclear. Trimming took off 3 bases at V and 5 bases at J, with 13 bases between the two ends. Germline CDR1 and CDR2: KGHSH and LQKENI. The CDR3 has 14 residues. CDR3 nucleotides: TGTGCCAGCTCACCCTCTACTAACTGGGAGACCCAGTACTTC. Translating gives CASSPSTNWETQYF.

The chain recombines TRBV5-1 with TRBJ2-6; D call uncertain. Looked up from germline, CDR1 is SGHRS and CDR2 is YFSETQ. This CDR3 spans 15 amino acids. Between the trimmed V and J ends, which lost 2 bases and 1 base, there was a span of 7 bases. The CDR3 here is CASSFAASGANVLTF. DNA for the CDR3: TGCGCCAGCAGCTTCGCGGCATCTGGGGCCAACGTCCTGACTTTC.

This clonotype appeared a few times. The J gene is TRBJ2-7, the V gene TRBV20-1; 8 bases fit TRBD2. The CDR3 extends over 14 amino acids. The germline CDR1 and CDR2 sequences are DFQATT and SNEGSKA (reference sequence). With V trimmed by 3 bases and J by 3 bases, 7 bases remained unmatched. CDR3 in DNA: TGCAGTGCTAGGGGGACTAGTAGTAACTACGAGCAGTACTTC. It is translated as CSARGTSSNYEQYF.

This clonotype was recorded many times. A junction end diverges from the germline sequence, so it may reflect a read error. The rearrangement links TRBV5-1 to TRBJ2-3; D gene uncertain. The V gene's germline CDR1 is SGHRS and CDR2 YFSETQ. The CDR3 has 13 residues. CDR3 sequence (DNA): TGTGCCAGCAGTAGACAAAACACAGATACGCAGTATTTT. The encoded protein is CASSRQNTDTQYF.

This clonotype has a count of ten or more. The V call is TRBV5-1, the J call TRBJ1-5; weak D call: TRBD1 (6 bases). This CDR3 contains 15 residues. V was clipped by 0 bases and J by 3 bases, with 10 bases between them. Germline-derived CDR1 and CDR2 are SGHRS and YFSETQ. Here the CDR3 DNA reads TGCGCCAGCAGCTTGGAAGGGGGAACCAATCAGCCCCAGCATTTT. Its protein is CASSLEGGTNQPQHF.

This clonotype has at least ten counts. The chain has TRBV29-1 and TRBJ1-3; 12 bases agree with TRBD1. The CDR3 contains 16 residues. CDR1 is SQVTM, CDR2 ANQGSEA, per germline. V trimming: 6 bases; J trimming: 10 bases; junction bases outside the gene matches: 16. For the CDR3, the DNA is TGCAGCGTAGGGGACAGGGGGCCGCTCCACCAAGGAACCATATATTTT. It specifies CSVGDRGPLHQGTIYF.

The chain combines TRBV27 with TRBJ2-1; D gene uncertain. V was pared by 3 bases and J by 3 bases, with 9 bases between. Germline CDR1 MNHEY, CDR2 SMNVEV (reference sequence). This CDR3 region has 14 residues. CDR3 residues: CASSLSVSYNEQFF. The CDR3 DNA sequence: TGTGCCAGCAGTTTGTCCGTTAGCTACAATGAGCAGTTCTTC.

This clonotype appeared many times. This sequence joins TRBV12-3 or TRBV12-4 and TRBJ2-7; 9 bases line up with TRBD1. The V segment lost 5 bases and the J segment 3 bases; nucleotides outside the gene matches: 8. CDR3 size: 15 residues. CDR3 sequence (DNA): TGTGCCAGCAGTCTACAGGGGGCAAATCTCTACGAGCAGTACTTC. Translating it yields CASSLQGANLYEQYF.

There are many counts of this clonotype. This chain connects TRBV20-1 to TRBJ2-7; the D gene is possibly TRBD2 (6 bases). The ends were cut back, 0 bases at V and 2 bases at J, with 11 bases in the middle. Germline CDR1 is DFQATT and CDR2 is SNEGSKA (reference sequence). The CDR3 loop spans 14 amino acids. CDR3 bases: TGCAGTGCTAGAGATGCGGGGAGACCCTACGAGCAGTACTTC. Protein sequence: CSARDAGRPYEQYF.

This clonotype occurred a few times. The chain employs TRBV12-3 or TRBV12-4 and TRBJ2-1; no definite D call. The length of the CDR3 is 14 residues. The germline V and J ends were trimmed by 8 bases and 4 bases, with 15 bases remaining between them. CDR3: CASALLGFYNEQFF. DNA for the CDR3: TGTGCCAGCGCCCTTCTTGGCTTTTACAATGAGCAGTTCTTC.

This clonotype was found a few times. This rearrangement joins TRBV12-3 or TRBV12-4 to TRBJ2-3; D is unclear. This CDR3 is 13 amino acids long. The V end lost 6 bases, the J end lost 1 base, and 8 bases lay between the germline ends. The CDR3 DNA reads as TGTGCCAGCAGATTAACGCGCACAGATACGCAGTATTTT. This codes for CASRLTRTDTQYF.

This clonotype was counted only a few times. The CDR3 sequence is CASSLVGGGIPHNEQFF. DNA for the CDR3: TGTGCCAGCAGCTTAGTGGGGGGCGGGATCCCACACAATGAGCAGTTCTTC. The chain joins TRBV13 to TRBJ2-1; either TRBD1 or TRBD2 may supply D (6 bases each). The CDR3 is made up of 17 amino acids. With 1 base removed from V and 5 bases from J, the gap between germline ends came to 18 bases. Germline values: CDR1 PRHDT, CDR2 FYEKMQ (reference sequence).

This clonotype was seen many times. The J gene is TRBJ2-1, the V gene TRBV7-2; 9 nucleotides match TRBD1. The V and J ends lost 8 bases and 4 bases, in that order; junction bases with no gene match: 6. CDR3 length: 14 residues. The V gene's germline CDR1 is SGHTA and CDR2 FQGNSA. CDR3 residues: CASLTGGIYNEQFF. The CDR3 DNA sequence: TGTGCCAGCCTGACAGGGGGTATTTACAATGAGCAGTTCTTC.

This clonotype was recorded at least ten times. The V and J genes are TRBV20-1 and TRBJ1-1; 7 nucleotides align to TRBD1. V trimming: 2 bases; J trimming: 0 bases; junction bases outside the gene matches: 9. There are 16 residues in the CDR3. Germline CDR1 reads DFQATT; CDR2 reads SNEGSKA (reference sequence). CDR3 DNA: TGCAGTGCTAGATCGGGACAGCTTCCTATGAACACTGAAGCTTTCTTT. Amino acids: CSARSGQLPMNTEAFF.

The chain carries TRBV5-2 and TRBJ2-2; the DNA was not compared with TRBD2, the D call given in the table. TRBV5-2 counts as a pseudogene. The CDR3 sequence is 14 residues long. The CDR3 protein is CAMGPGLISGELFF. The CDR3 DNA reads as TGTGCCATGGGCCCCGGACTCATCTCCGGGGAGCTGTTTTTT.

In its sample, this clonotype was seen a few times. This sequence joins TRBV7-2 and TRBJ2-1, with TRBD2 matching 8 bases. CDR1 is SGHTA, CDR2 FQGNSA, per germline. The V gene end was trimmed by 2 bases and the J gene end by 1 base; junction bases not matched to a gene: 4. The CDR3 runs 16 residues. For the CDR3, the DNA is TGTGCCAGCAGCTTACCGGGACTAGTGTCCTACAATGAGCAGTTCTTC. It is translated as CASSLPGLVSYNEQFF.

V is TRBV11-2 and J is TRBJ2-1; 8 bases match TRBD2. The V and J ends lost 5 bases and 7 bases, in that order; junction bases with no gene match: 10. The CDR3 loop spans 15 amino acids. The germline CDR1 and CDR2 sequences are SGHAT and FQNNGV. For the CDR3, the DNA is TGTGCCAGCAGCCCCAGGGGCGGGAGGCGTAATGAGCAGTTCTTC. Translated: CASSPRGGRRNEQFF.

The V gene is TRBV7-3, the J gene TRBJ2-7; 14 nucleotides line up with TRBD2. The germline V gene encodes CDR1 SGHTA and CDR2 FQGTGA. CDR3 size: 14 residues. V shed 8 bases, J shed 5 bases, and the junction held 5 bases outside the gene matches. CDR3 bases: TGTGCCAGCGGACTAGCGGGGGGTGTAAACGAGCAGTACTTC. It encodes CASGLAGGVNEQYF.

In this sample, this clonotype turned up many times. This sequence joins TRBV11-2 and TRBJ2-1; possibly TRBD2 for D (6 bases). The V and J ends lost 3 bases and 1 base respectively, with 13 bases between them. The CDR3 runs 16 residues. Per the germline V gene, CDR1 is SGHAT and CDR2 is FQNNGV. Here the CDR3 reads CASSFWRGGSYNEQFF. The CDR3 bases are TGTGCCAGCAGCTTTTGGAGGGGAGGATCCTACAATGAGCAGTTCTTC.